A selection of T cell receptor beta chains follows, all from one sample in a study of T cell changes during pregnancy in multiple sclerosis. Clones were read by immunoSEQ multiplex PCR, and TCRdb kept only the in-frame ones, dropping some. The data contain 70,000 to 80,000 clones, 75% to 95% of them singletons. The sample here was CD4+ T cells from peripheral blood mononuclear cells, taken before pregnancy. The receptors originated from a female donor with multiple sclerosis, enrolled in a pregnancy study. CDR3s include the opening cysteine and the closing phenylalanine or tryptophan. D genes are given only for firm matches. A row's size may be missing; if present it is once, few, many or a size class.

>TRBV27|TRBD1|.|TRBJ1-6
CASSRDRMDSPLHF
TGTGCCAGCAGTCGGGACAGGATGGACTCACCCCTCCACTTT
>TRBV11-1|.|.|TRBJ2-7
CASSPTGSYYEQYF
TGTGCCAGCAGCCCGACGGGGTCATATTACGAGCAGTACTTC
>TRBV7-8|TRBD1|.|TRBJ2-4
CASSPRDRGHIQYF
TGTGCCAGCAGCCCGCGGGACAGGGGGCACATTCAGTACTTC
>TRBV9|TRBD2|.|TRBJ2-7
CASSVAGGSTYEQYF
TGTGCCAGCAGCGTAGCGGGGGGAAGTACCTACGAGCAGTACTTC
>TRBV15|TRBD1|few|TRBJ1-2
CATRLLDRGNYGYTF
TGTGCCACCAGGTTGTTAGACAGGGGTAACTATGGCTACACCTTC
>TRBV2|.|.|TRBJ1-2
CASSEGVRQYGYTF
TGTGCCAGCAGTGAAGGGGTGAGACAGTATGGCTACACCTTC
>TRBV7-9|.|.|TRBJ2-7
CASSRVSYEQYF
TGTGCCAGCAGCCGCGTTTCCTACGAGCAGTACTTC
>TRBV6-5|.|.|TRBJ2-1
CASSPRTQSNEQFF
TGTGCCAGCAGCCCAAGGACTCAATCCAATGAGCAGTTCTTC
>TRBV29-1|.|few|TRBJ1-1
CSATENTEAFF
TGCAGCGCGACAGAGAACACTGAAGCTTTCTTT
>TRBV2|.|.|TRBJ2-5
CASSEARGQETQYF
TGTGCCAGCAGTGAAGCGCGGGGCCAAGAGACCCAGTACTTC
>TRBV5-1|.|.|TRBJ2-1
CASRPEGLGEQFF
TGCGCCAGCAGACCAGAGGGACTGGGGGAGCAGTTCTTC
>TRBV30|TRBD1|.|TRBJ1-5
CAWNDREGQPQHF
TGTGCCTGGAACGACAGGGAAGGCCAGCCCCAGCATTTT
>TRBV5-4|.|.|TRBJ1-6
CASSPGGRGHSPLHF
TGTGCCAGCAGCCCGGGGGGCCGGGGGCATTCACCCCTCCACTTT
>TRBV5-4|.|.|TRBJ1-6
CASSQDPRAYNSPLHF
TGTGCCAGCAGCCAAGATCCGAGGGCCTATAATTCACCCCTCCACTTT
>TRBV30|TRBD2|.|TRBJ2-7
CAWREPGLAGGSSYEQYF
TGTGCCTGGAGAGAGCCGGGACTAGCGGGAGGGAGCTCCTACGAGCAGTACTTC
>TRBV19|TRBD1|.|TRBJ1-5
CASSLIDREHNQPQHF
TGTGCCAGTAGCCTAATCGACAGGGAGCACAATCAGCCCCAGCATTTT
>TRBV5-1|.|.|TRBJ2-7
CASSPSFGRTYEQYF
TGCGCCAGCAGTCCCTCTTTTGGCCGAACCTACGAGCAGTACTTC
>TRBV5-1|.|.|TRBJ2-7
CASSGQYYEQYF
TGCGCCAGCAGTGGACAGTACTACGAGCAGTACTTC
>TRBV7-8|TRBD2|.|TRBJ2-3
CASSVRRMTSLDTQYF
TGTGCCAGCAGCGTCCGCCGAATGACTAGCCTAGATACGCAGTATTTT
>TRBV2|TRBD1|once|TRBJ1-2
CASSDGTARLGYTF
TGTGCCAGCAGTGACGGGACAGCGCGTCTGGGCTACACCTTC
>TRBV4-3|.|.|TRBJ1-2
CASSQEPTGSGRAPNGYTF
TGCGCCAGCAGCCAAGAACCAACAGGCTCCGGGAGGGCCCCAAATGGCTACACCTTC
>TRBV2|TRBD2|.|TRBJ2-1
CASSWGGKGTYNEQFF
TGTGCCAGCAGCTGGGGGGGGAAAGGGACCTACAATGAGCAGTTCTTC
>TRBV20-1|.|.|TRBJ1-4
CSGSGNEKLFF
TGCAGTGGAAGCGGTAATGAAAAACTGTTTTTT
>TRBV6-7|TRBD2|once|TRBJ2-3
CASTYIAGGLPDTQYF
TGTGCCAGCACCTATATAGCGGGAGGACTCCCAGATACGCAGTATTTT
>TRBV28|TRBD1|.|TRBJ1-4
CASSFETGLGEKLFF
TGTGCCAGCAGTTTTGAGACAGGGCTGGGGGAAAAACTGTTTTTT
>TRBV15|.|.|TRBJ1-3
CATSRDRGEGNTIYF
TGTGCCACCAGCAGAGATAGGGGCGAGGGAAACACCATATATTTT
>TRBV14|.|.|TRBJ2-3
CASNHADTQYF
TGTGCCAGCAACCACGCAGATACGCAGTATTTT
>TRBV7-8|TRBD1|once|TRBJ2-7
CASSLPRGQVYEQYF
TGTGCCAGCAGCTTACCCCGGGGACAGGTCTACGAGCAGTACTTC
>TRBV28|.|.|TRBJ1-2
CASRETNYGYTF
TGTGCCAGCAGGGAGACTAACTATGGCTACACCTTC
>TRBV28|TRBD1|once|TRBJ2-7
CASSHRQGDREQYF
TGTGCCAGCAGTCACCGACAGGGGGATCGCGAGCAGTACTTC
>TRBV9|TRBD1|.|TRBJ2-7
CASSEGTGAYEQYF
TGTGCCAGCAGCGAGGGGACAGGGGCCTACGAGCAGTACTTC
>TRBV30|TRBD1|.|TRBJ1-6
CAWRPLDRVESPLHF
TGTGCCTGGAGACCCCTGGACAGGGTTGAGTCACCCCTCCACTTT
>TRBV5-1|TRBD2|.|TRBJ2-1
CASSYGGSSYNEQFF
TGCGCCAGCAGCTACGGGGGGTCTTCCTACAATGAGCAGTTCTTC
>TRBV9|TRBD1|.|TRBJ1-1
CASSVDPTGVNTEAFF
TGTGCCAGCAGCGTAGACCCCACAGGGGTGAACACTGAAGCTTTCTTT
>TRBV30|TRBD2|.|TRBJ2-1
CAWSVLAGGEQFF
TGTGCCTGGAGTGTACTAGCGGGGGGCGAGCAGTTCTTC
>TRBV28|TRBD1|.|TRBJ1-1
CASSRVLTGSNTEAFF
TGTGCCAGCAGTAGGGTTTTGACAGGGTCGAACACTGAAGCTTTCTTT
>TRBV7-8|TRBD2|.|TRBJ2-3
CASSLLAGGFPDTQYF
TGTGCCAGCAGCTTGCTGGCGGGGGGCTTCCCAGATACGCAGTATTTT
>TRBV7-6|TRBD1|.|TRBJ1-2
CASSLAQSGTVGYGYTF
TGTGCCAGCAGCTTAGCCCAAAGTGGGACAGTAGGCTATGGCTACACCTTC
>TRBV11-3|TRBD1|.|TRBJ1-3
CASSARQGISGNTIYF
TGTGCCAGCAGCGCAAGACAGGGGATCTCTGGAAACACCATATATTTT
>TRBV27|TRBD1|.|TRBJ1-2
CASSLSRVGTGYGYTF
TGTGCCAGCAGTTTATCGAGGGTGGGGACAGGCTATGGCTACACCTTC
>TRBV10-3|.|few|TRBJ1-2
CAITPSDSPLYGYTF
TGTGCCATCACCCCCAGTGACAGCCCTCTCTATGGCTACACCTTC
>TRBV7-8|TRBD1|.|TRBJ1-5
CASSLDRARQPQHF
TGTGCCAGCAGCCTAGACAGGGCGCGGCAGCCCCAGCATTTT
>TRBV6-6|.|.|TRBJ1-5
CASSYGGRYSNQPQHF
TGTGCCAGCAGTTACGGAGGGAGGTATAGCAATCAGCCCCAGCATTTT
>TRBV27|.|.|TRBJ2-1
CASSPAGDNEQFF
TGTGCCAGCAGCCCCGCAGGGGACAATGAGCAGTTCTTC
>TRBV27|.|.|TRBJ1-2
CASSSQKLNYGYTF
TGTGCCAGCAGTTCACAGAAACTTAACTATGGCTACACCTTC
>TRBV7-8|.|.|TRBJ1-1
CASSPGGVRNTEAFF
TGTGCCAGCAGCCCCGGAGGGGTGAGGAACACTGAAGCTTTCTTT